Listed below are T cell receptor beta chains from one sample, sequenced in a study of somatic mutations in cytotoxic T cells in rheumatoid arthritis. Method: immunoSEQ multiplex PCR; TCRdb's copy keeps in-frame clones and lacks some. The repertoire consists of some 8,700 clones, with around 75% occurring once and the leading ten covering under 40%. Input material: CD8+ T cells sorted from blood. The receptors were gathered from a woman between 50 and 59 years old in good health. The CDR3 runs from the conserved cysteine through the conserved F or W. The D gene is left open where the match is weak. Clone size, where shown, is once, few, many, or a class for clones that have expanded.

V	J	D	size	DNA	CDR3
TRBV4-2	TRBJ2-7	-	-	TGTGCCAGCAGCCAAGGCATCATAACAGGGAAGCAGTACTTC	CASSQGIITGKQYF
TRBV5-1	TRBJ2-3	-	-	TGCGCCAGCAGCTTGGTGGCTCGGGGTAGCACAGATACGCAGTATTTT	CASSLVARGSTDTQYF
TRBV6-5	TRBJ2-2	TRBD2	-	TGTGCCAGCAGTTACTGGCTAGCGGGGGGAACCGGGGAGCTGTTTTTT	CASSYWLAGGTGELFF
TRBV7-9	TRBJ2-7	TRBD2	once	TGTGCCAGCAGCGTGACTAGCGGGGGCACCTACGAGCAGTACTTC	CASSVTSGGTYEQYF
TRBV11-1	TRBJ2-1	TRBD2	-	TGTGCCAGCAGCGCAAACCCGGTGGGACTAGCCTACAATGAGCAGTTCTTC	CASSANPVGLAYNEQFF
TRBV4-2	TRBJ2-7	TRBD1	few	TGTGCCAGCAGCTCCAGGGGAGGACAGGGTCGGCACGAGCAGTACTTC	CASSSRGGQGRHEQYF
TRBV27	TRBJ2-3	TRBD2	-	TGTGCCAGCAGTTTATCGACCGGGGGGGCAACAGATACGCAGTATTTT	CASSLSTGGATDTQYF
TRBV2	TRBJ2-1	TRBD2	-	TGTGCCACCAGCCCCGGGACTAGCAACAATGAGCAGTTCTTC	CATSPGTSNNEQFF
TRBV7-9	TRBJ2-3	TRBD2	-	TGTGCCAGCAGCCCGCGGGGGGAGGGAGATACGCAGTATTTT	CASSPRGEGDTQYF
TRBV15	TRBJ2-7	TRBD1	few	TGTGCCACCAGCAGAGTGACAGGGGCCTACGAGCAGTACTTC	CATSRVTGAYEQYF
TRBV11-1	TRBJ2-5	TRBD2	few	TGTGCCAGCAGCTTAGGACTAGCGGGGATCGAGACCCAGTACTTC	CASSLGLAGIETQYF
TRBV18	TRBJ1-1	TRBD1	-	TGTGCCAGCTCACTGCAGGGGGCTGGGACTGAAGCTTTCTTT	CASSLQGAGTEAFF
TRBV19	TRBJ2-3	TRBD1	-	TGTGCCAGTAACCTGGGACAGGGGGCTGAAGATACGCAGTATTTT	CASNLGQGAEDTQYF
TRBV28	TRBJ1-4	-	-	TGTGCCAGCAGCCCTACCGTCTCATGGGAAAAACTGTTTTTT	CASSPTVSWEKLFF
TRBV9	TRBJ2-1	TRBD1	-	TGTGCCAGCAGCGCCTCCGGGACAGGGGATGAGCAGTTCTTC	CASSASGTGDEQFF
TRBV7-9	TRBJ2-3	-	-	TGTGCCAGCAGTTCCACAGCAGAGTACACAGATACGCAGTATTTT	CASSSTAEYTDTQYF
TRBV28	TRBJ1-2	-	once	TGTGCCAGCGGGGGGGGAGGCTATGGCTACACCTTC	CASGGGGYGYTF
TRBV5-6	TRBJ2-7	-	-	TGTGCCAGCAGCTTGGGGCAGGGGAGCTCCTACGAGCAGTACTTC	CASSLGQGSSYEQYF
TRBV30	TRBJ1-2	-	medium-sized	TGTGCCTGCCGGGACACCGGAGCGGTATATGGCTACACCTTC	CACRDTGAVYGYTF
TRBV7-9	TRBJ1-1	-	medium-sized	TGTGCCAGCAGCTCCAACAGGAACACTGAAGCTTTCTTT	CASSSNRNTEAFF
TRBV10-3	TRBJ2-1	-	-	TGTGCCATCAGTATTAGCGCGGGGGCTTACAATGAGCAGTTCTTC	CAISISAGAYNEQFF
TRBV12-5	TRBJ2-3	TRBD2	-	TGTGCTAGTGGTCGTTCCCCGGCGGGGGTGTACACAGATACGCAGTATTTT	CASGRSPAGVYTDTQYF
TRBV2	TRBJ2-7	-	few	TGTGCCAGCAGTGACAGTCCCTACGAGCAGTACTTC	CASSDSPYEQYF
TRBV5-1	TRBJ2-1	TRBD2	medium-sized	TGCGCCAGCAGCTTGGGGACTAGCGGGGGGGCAACGTACAATGAGCAGTTCTTC	CASSLGTSGGATYNEQFF
TRBV5-6	TRBJ2-1	TRBD1	-	TGTGCCAGCAGCTTGGTACAGGGGAGCTCCTACAATGAGCAGTTCTTC	CASSLVQGSSYNEQFF
TRBV7-9	TRBJ2-2	-	-	TGTGCCAGCTTGACAGCGAACACCGGGGAGCTGTTTTTT	CASLTANTGELFF
TRBV27	TRBJ2-5	TRBD2	-	TGTGCCAGCAGCCTAAGAGGCAATCACCCGGGACTAGCGGGGGGTAGGGTAGCAGAGACCCAGTACTTC	CASSLRGNHPGLAGGRVAETQYF
TRBV7-3	TRBJ2-1	TRBD2	-	TGTGCCAGCAGCTCCACCGGGACTAGCGTATACAATGAGCAGTTCTTC	CASSSTGTSVYNEQFF
TRBV5-4	TRBJ2-5	-	-	TGTGCCAGCAGCTTCGACATACAAGAGACCCAGTACTTC	CASSFDIQETQYF
TRBV11-3	TRBJ2-3	TRBD2	-	TGTGCCAGCCGGGGGCGGGGGGGCCGCGATACGCAGTATTTT	CASRGRGGRDTQYF
TRBV7-2	TRBJ1-1	TRBD1	-	TGTGCCAGCAGCCCGTCGACAGGGCCAAAACCTGAAGCTTTCTTT	CASSPSTGPKPEAFF
TRBV27	TRBJ2-7	TRBD2	-	TGTGCCAGCAGTTTACGCGGGGGTGCCTACGAGCAGTACTTC	CASSLRGGAYEQYF
TRBV7-9	TRBJ1-2	-	-	TGTGCCAGCAGCTTAGGGGCAGGGGATGGCTACACCTTC	CASSLGAGDGYTF
TRBV4-3	TRBJ2-1	TRBD2	-	TGCGCCAGCAGCCAAGTATGGGCGGGGGGGCCCGGAGGTGAGCAGTTCTTC	CASSQVWAGGPGGEQFF
TRBV2	TRBJ2-7	TRBD2	-	TGTGCCAGCAGCGAGGGGGTTAGCGGGGGACTCTACGAGCAGTACTTC	CASSEGVSGGLYEQYF
TRBV16	TRBJ1-2	-	-	TGTGCCAGCAGCCAATCCAGTAATGGCTACACCTTC	CASSQSSNGYTF
TRBV4-3	TRBJ2-1	TRBD2	-	TGCGCCAGCAGCGCCCTCCTGGCGGGGGGGTCGAGCTCCTACAATGAGCAGTTCTTC	CASSALLAGGSSSYNEQFF
TRBV5-1	TRBJ2-1	-	-	TGCGCCAGCAGCTTGGAGGTCGCAGCGTACAATGAGCAGTTCTTC	CASSLEVAAYNEQFF